This TCR beta chain was obtained from a study of shared clonotypes between healthy human individuals. Notes on this clone: Its antigen is undetermined.

Study findings and constraints: Shared clonotypes: approximately 4.5% naive CD4, about 3.5% naive CD8, less than 2.5% memory CD4, approximately 0.4% memory CD8. It was the non-shared clonotypes that had lower generation probabilities than clonotypes shared by all four donors.

From germline, CDR1 is LNHDA and CDR2 SQIVND (reference sequence). CDR3 size: 14 residues. V was clipped by 7 bases and J by 0 bases, with 10 bases between them. CD4+ cells yielded CD45RA+ naive and CD45RA-negative memory subsets. The assay was immunoSEQ multiplex PCR, and TCRdb's table has in-frame clones only and misses some. The sample lists over 950,000 clones; around 77% were seen once. The specimen sequenced was memory CD4+ T cells from PBMCs. Documented subset: CD45RA-negative fraction. The receptor's source is a young man in good health. Some clones in this sample may be carry-over from other donors' samples. V gene TRBV19 combines with J gene TRBJ1-3, with D tentatively TRBD1 (5 bases). This chain's CDR3 is CASKETGSGNTIYF. The CDR3 DNA is TGTGCCAGTAAGGAAACAGGCTCTGGAAACACCATATATTTT.